This T cell receptor (beta chain) was recorded in a study of technical replicates of blood from a few donors. TCRdb's table, derived via immunoSEQ multiplex PCR, lists solely in-frame clones and lacks some. Of roughly 60,000 clones in the sample, approximately 90% are singletons; the top ten hold 5.2%. Germline assignment: CDR1 MNHNS and CDR2 SASEGT. Germline trimming cut 0 bases from V and 7 bases from J; bases unmatched to any gene: 4. The CDR3 loop spans 14 amino acids. The specimen was PBMCs. The gene calls are TRBV6-1 and TRBJ1-2; the match to TRBD1 covers 8 bases. The clonotype originates from a human donor in good health. Some clones in this sample may be carry-over from other donors' samples. CDR3 bases: TGTGCCAGCAGTGAAGCCGACAGGGGTGTTGGCTACACCTTC. This translates into CASSEADRGVGYTF.